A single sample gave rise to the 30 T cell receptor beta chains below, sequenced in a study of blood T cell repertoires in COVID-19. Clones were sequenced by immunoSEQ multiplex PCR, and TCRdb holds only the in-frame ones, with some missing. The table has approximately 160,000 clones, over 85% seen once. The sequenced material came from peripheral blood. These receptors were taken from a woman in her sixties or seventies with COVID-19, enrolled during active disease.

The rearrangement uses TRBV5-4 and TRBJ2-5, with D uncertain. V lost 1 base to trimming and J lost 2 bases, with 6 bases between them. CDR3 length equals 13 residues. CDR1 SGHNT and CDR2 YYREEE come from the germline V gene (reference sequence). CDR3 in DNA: TGTGCCAGCAGCTTGATAGATCAAGAGACCCAGTACTTC. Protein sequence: CASSLIDQETQYF.

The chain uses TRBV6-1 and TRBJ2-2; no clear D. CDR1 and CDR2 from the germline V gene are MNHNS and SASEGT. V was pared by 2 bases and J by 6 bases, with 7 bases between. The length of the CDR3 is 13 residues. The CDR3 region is CASSERRPGELFF. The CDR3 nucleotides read TGTGCCAGCAGTGAACGCAGGCCCGGGGAGCTGTTTTTT.

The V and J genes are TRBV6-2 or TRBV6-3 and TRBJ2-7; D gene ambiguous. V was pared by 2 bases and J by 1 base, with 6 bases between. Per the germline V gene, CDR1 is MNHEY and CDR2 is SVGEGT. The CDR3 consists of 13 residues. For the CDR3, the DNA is TGTGCCAGCAGTTACGACACTTCCTACGAGCAGTACTTC. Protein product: CASSYDTSYEQYF.

The chain's CDR3 is CASSYSAGSTYGYTF. CDR3 sequence (DNA): TGTGCCAGCAGTTACTCGGCGGGGAGTACCTATGGCTACACCTTC. The chain couples TRBV6-2 or TRBV6-3 to TRBJ1-2; D remains ambiguous. With 0 bases removed from V and 4 bases from J, the gap between germline ends came to 12 bases. CDR1 MNHEY and CDR2 SVGEGT come from the germline V gene. The CDR3 is made up of 15 amino acids.

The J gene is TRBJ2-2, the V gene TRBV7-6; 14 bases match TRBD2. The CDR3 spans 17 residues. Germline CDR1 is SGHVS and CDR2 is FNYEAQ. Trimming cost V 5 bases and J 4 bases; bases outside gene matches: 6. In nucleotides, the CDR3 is TGTGCCAGCAGCATCGGGACTAGCGGGGGTCGCACCGGGGAGCTGTTTTTT. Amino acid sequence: CASSIGTSGGRTGELFF.

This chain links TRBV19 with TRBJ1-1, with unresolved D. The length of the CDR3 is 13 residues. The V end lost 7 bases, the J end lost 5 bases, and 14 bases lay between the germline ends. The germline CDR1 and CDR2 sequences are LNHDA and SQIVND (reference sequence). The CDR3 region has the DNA TGTGCCAGTACCCCCTCCCGAGGGACTGAAGCTTTCTTT. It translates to CASTPSRGTEAFF.

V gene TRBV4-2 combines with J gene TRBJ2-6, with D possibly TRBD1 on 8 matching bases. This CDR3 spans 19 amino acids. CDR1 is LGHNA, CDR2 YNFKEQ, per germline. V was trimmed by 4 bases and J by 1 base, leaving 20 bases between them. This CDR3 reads CASSLRGGQGASGANVLTF. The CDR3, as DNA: TGTGCCAGCAGCCTCAGGGGGGGGCAGGGGGCTTCTGGGGCCAACGTCCTGACTTTC.

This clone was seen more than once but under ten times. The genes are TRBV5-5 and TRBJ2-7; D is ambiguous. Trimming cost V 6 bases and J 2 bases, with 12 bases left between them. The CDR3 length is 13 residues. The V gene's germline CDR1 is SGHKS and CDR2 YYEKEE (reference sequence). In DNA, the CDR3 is TGTGCCAGCACCCCGGGTCATGCCTACGAGCAGTACTTC. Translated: CASTPGHAYEQYF.

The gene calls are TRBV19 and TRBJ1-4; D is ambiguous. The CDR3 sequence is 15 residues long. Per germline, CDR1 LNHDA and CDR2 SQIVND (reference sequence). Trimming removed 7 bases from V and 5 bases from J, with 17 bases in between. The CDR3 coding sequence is TGTGCCAGTATGGAGTTGGGGAGAGGGAATGAAAAACTGTTTTTT. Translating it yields CASMELGRGNEKLFF.

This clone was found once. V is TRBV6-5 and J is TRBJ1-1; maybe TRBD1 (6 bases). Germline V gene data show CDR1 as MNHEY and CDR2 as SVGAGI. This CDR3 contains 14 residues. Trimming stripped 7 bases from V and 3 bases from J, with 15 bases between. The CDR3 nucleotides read TGTGCCAGCAAGGAAGGACAGTTCTACACTGAAGCTTTCTTT. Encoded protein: CASKEGQFYTEAFF.

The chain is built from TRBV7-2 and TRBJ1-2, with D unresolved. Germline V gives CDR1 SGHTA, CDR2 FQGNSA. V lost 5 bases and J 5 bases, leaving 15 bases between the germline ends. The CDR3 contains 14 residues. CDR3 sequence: CASSPPTAGYGYTF. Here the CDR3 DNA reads TGTGCCAGCAGCCCCCCCACCGCGGGGTATGGCTACACCTTC. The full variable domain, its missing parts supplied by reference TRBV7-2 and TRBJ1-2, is GAGVSQSPSNKVTEKGKDVELRCDPISGHTALYWYRQSLGQGLEFLIYFQGNSAPDKSGLPSDRFSAERTGGSVSTLTIQRTQQEDSAVYLCASSPPTAGYGYTFGSGTRLTVV.

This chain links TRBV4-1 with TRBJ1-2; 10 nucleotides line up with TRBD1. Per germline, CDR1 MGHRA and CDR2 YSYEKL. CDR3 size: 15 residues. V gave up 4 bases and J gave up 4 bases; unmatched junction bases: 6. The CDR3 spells CASSRPGDRGYGYTF. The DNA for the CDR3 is TGCGCCAGCAGCCGTCCGGGGGACAGGGGCTATGGCTACACCTTC.

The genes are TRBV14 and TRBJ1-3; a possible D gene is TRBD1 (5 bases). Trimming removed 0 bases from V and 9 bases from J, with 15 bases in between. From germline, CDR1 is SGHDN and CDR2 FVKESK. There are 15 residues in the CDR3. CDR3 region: CASSQDRGAGITIYF. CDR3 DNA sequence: TGTGCCAGCAGCCAAGATCGAGGTGCAGGGATCACCATATATTTT.

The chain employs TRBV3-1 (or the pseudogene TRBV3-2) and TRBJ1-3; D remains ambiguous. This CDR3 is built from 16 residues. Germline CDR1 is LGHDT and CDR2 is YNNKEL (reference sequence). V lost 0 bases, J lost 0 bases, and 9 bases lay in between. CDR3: CASSQDLWSSGNTIYF. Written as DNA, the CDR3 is TGTGCCAGCAGCCAAGATCTGTGGAGCTCTGGAAACACCATATATTTT.

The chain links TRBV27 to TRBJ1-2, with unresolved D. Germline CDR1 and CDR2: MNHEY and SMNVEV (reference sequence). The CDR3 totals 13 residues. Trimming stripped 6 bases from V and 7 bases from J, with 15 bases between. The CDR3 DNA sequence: TGTGCCAGCAGACTGAGAGGGCTCCCTGGCTACACCTTC. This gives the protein CASRLRGLPGYTF.

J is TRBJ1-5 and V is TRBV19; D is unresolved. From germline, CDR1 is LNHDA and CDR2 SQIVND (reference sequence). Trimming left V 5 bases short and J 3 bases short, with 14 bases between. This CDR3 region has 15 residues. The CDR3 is CASSEGRQFNQPQHF. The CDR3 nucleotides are TGTGCCAGTAGTGAGGGCAGGCAATTCAATCAGCCCCAGCATTTT.

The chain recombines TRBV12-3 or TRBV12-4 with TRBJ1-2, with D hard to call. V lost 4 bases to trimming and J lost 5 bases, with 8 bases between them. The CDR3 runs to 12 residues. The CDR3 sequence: CASSSGGYGYTF. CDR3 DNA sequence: TGTGCCAGCAGTTCGGGTGGATATGGCTACACCTTC.

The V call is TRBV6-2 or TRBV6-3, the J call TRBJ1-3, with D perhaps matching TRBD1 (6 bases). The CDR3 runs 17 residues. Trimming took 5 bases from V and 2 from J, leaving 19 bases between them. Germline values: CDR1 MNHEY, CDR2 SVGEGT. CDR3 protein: CASSRILTGNPGNTIYF. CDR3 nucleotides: TGTGCCAGCAGTCGGATTCTCACAGGGAACCCTGGAAACACCATATATTTT.

DNA for the CDR3: TGTGCCAGCAGCTTAGAGCCCCGGCGGGGGACAGATACGCAGTATTTT. Amino acid sequence: CASSLEPRRGTDTQYF. The V call is TRBV11-2, the J call TRBJ2-3; TRBD2 agrees at 7 bases. Germline V gene sequence: CDR1 SGHAT, CDR2 FQNNGV. V trimming: 0 bases; J trimming: 3 bases; junction bases outside the gene matches: 6. The CDR3 sequence is 16 residues long.

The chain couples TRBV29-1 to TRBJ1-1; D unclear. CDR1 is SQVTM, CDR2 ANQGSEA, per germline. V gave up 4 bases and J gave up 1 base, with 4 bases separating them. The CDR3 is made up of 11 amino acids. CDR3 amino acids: CSVGRNTEAFF. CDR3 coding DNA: TGCAGCGTTGGGAGGAACACTGAAGCTTTCTTT. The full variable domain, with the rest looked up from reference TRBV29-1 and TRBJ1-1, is SAVISQKPSRDICQRGTSLTIQCQVDSQVTMMFWYRQQPGQSLTLIATANQGSEATYESGFVIDKFPISRPNLTFSTLTVSNMSPEDSSIYLCSVGRNTEAFFGQGTRLTVV.

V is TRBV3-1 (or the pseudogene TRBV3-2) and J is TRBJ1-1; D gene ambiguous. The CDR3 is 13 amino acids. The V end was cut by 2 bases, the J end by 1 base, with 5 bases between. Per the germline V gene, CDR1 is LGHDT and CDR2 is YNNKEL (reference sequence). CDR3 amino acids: CASSQIKNTEAFF. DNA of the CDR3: TGTGCCAGCAGCCAAATCAAGAACACTGAAGCTTTCTTT.

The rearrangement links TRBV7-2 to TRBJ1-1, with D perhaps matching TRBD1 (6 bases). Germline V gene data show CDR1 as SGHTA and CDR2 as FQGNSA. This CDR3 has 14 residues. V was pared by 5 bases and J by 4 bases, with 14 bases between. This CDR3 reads CASSPEVGGTEAFF. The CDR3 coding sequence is TGTGCCAGCAGCCCCGAGGTAGGGGGCACTGAAGCTTTCTTT. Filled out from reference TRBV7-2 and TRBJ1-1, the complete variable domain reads GAGVSQSPSNKVTEKGKDVELRCDPISGHTALYWYRQSLGQGLEFLIYFQGNSAPDKSGLPSDRFSAERTGGSVSTLTIQRTQQEDSAVYLCASSPEVGGTEAFFGQGTRLTVV.

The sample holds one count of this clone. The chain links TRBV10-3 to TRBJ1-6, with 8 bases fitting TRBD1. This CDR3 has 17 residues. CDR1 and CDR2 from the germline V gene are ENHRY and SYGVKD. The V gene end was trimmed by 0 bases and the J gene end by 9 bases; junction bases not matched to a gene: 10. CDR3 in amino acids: CAISESGQVRLGSPLHF. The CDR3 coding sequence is TGTGCCATCAGTGAGTCGGGACAGGTGCGGTTGGGTTCACCCCTCCACTTT.

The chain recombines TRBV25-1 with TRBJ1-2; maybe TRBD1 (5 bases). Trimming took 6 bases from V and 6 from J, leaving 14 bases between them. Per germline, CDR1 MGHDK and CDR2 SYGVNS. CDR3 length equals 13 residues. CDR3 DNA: TGTGCCAGCAGGTCGGGGGATCGGGATGGCTACACCTTC. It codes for CASRSGDRDGYTF.

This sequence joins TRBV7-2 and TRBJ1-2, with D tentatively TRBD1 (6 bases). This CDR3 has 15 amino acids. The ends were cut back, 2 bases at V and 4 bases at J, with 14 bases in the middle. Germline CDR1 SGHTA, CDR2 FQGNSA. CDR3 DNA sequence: TGTGCCAGCAGCTTAAACCGGGGGGCCGTCTATGGCTACACCTTC. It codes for CASSLNRGAVYGYTF.

CDR3 bases: TGTGCCAGCAGTTCCGACGGGGACTCGACTAATGAAAAACTGTTTTTT. It translates to CASSSDGDSTNEKLFF. The gene calls are TRBV27 and TRBJ1-4; TRBD1 is a possible D gene (5 bases). V was clipped by 4 bases and J by 2 bases, with 14 bases between them. In germline, CDR1 is MNHEY, CDR2 SMNVEV (reference sequence). CDR3 length: 16 residues.

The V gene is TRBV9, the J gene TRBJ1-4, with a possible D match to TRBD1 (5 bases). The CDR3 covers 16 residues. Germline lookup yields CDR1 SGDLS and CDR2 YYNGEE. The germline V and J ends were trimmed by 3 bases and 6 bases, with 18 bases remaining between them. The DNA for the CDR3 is TGTGCCAGCAGCGAAACCCCTGGGGGGGGTGATGAAAAACTGTTTTTT. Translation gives CASSETPGGGDEKLFF.

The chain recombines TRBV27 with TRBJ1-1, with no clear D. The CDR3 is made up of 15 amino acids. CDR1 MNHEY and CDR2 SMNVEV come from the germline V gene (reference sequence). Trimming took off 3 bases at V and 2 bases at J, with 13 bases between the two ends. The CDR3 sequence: CASSFPRSVNTEAFF. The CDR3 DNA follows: TGTGCCAGCAGTTTCCCTCGCTCGGTTAACACTGAAGCTTTCTTT.

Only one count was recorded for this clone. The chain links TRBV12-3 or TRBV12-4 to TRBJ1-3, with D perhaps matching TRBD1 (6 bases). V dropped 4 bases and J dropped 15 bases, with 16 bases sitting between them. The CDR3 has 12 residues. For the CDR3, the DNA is TGTGCCAGCAGTTCCAGGGGTAGGGTGTCATATTTT. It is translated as CASSSRGRVSYF.

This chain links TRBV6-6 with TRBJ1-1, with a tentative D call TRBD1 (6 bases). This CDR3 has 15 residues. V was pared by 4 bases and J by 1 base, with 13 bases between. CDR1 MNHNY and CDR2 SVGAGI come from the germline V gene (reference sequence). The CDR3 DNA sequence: TGTGCCAGCAGTTTAACCGGGACACAGAACACTGAAGCTTTCTTT. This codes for CASSLTGTQNTEAFF.